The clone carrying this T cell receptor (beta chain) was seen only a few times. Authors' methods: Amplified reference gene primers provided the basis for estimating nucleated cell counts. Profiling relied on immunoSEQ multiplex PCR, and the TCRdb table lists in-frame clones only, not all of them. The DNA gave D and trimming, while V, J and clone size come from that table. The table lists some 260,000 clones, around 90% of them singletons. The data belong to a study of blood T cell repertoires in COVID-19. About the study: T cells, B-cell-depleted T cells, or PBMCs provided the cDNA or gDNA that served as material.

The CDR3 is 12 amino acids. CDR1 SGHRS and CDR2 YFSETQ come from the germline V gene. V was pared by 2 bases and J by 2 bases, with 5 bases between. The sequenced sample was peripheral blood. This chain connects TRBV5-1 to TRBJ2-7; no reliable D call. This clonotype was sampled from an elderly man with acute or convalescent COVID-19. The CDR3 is CASSFGPYEQYF. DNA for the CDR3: TGCGCCAGCAGCTTCGGTCCCTACGAGCAGTACTTC.